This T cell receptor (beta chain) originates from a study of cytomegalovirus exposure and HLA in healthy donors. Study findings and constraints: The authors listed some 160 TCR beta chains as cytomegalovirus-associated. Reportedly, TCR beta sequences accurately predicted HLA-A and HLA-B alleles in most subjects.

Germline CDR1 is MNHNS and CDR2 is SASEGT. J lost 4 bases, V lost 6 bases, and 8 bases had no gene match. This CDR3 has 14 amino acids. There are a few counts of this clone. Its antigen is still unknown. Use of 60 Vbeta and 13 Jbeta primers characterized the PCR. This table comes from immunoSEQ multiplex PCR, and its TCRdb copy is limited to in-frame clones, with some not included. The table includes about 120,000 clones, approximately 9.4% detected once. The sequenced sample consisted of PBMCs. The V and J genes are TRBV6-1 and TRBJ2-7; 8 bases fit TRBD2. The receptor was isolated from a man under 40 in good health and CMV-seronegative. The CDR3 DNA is TGTGCCAGCAGGGGACTAGGTCATGGGTACGAGCAGTACTTC. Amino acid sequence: CASRGLGHGYEQYF.